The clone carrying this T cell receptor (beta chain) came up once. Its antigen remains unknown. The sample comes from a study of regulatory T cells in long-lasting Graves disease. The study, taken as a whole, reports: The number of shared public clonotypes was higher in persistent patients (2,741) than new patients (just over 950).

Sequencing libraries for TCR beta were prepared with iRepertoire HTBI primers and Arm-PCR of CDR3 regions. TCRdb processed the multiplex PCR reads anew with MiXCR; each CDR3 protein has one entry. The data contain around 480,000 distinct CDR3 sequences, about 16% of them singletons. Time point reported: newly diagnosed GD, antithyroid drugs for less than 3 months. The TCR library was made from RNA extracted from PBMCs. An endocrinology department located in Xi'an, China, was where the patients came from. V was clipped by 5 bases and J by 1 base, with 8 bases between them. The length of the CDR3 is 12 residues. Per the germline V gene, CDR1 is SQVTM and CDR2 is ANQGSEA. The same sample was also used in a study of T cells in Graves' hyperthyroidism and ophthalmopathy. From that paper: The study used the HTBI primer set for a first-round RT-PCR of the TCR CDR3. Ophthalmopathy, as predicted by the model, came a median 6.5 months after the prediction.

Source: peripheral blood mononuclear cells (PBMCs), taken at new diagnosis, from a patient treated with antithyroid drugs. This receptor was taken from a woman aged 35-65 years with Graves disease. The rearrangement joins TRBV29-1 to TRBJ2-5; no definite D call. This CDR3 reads CSVHLAQETQYF. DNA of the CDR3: TGCAGCGTTCATCTGGCCCAAGAGACCCAGTACTTC. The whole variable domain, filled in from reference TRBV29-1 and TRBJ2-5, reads SAVISQKPSRDICQRGTSLTIQCQVDSQVTMMFWYRQQPGQSLTLIATANQGSEATYESGFVIDKFPISRPNLTFSTLTVSNMSPEDSSIYLCSVHLAQETQYFGPGTRLLVL.